Here is one TCR beta chain with its context. The CDR3 runs to 18 residues. Germline-derived CDR1 and CDR2 are MDHEN and SYDVKM. The trim removed 4 bases at V and 1 base at J, leaving 11 bases unmatched. The data are from a study of blood T cell repertoires in COVID-19. TCRdb's table, derived via immunoSEQ multiplex PCR, lists solely in-frame clones and lacks some. The sample carries about 350,000 clones, about 92% recorded once. Sequencing was done on a sample of peripheral blood. This chain connects TRBV28 to TRBJ2-3; TRBD2 matches 10 bases. The clonotype originates from a woman aged 55 to 70 with COVID-19, enrolled during active disease. The CDR3 coding sequence is TGTGCCAGCAGTTCCCCGGGGGTAGCGGGGGGAGGCACAGATACGCAGTATTTT. This codes for CASSSPGVAGGGTDTQYF.